These 25 T cell receptor beta chains share one sample of origin, sequenced in a study of CD8+ T cells in alopecia areata. RNA was extracted and reverse transcribed into cDNA as the sequencing template. Assay used: immunoSEQ multiplex PCR; TCRdb lists only in-frame clones, some missing. The data show around 210,000 clones, about three fifths seen once. Treatment noted: oral pan-JAK inhibitor, 5-10 mg twice daily. The sample here was CD4+ T cells sorted from blood, taken at week 4, from a patient treated with tofacitinib. The receptors stem from a human donor with alopecia areata.

This clone was seen only a few times. The genes are TRBV5-4 and TRBJ2-1, with TRBD2 matching over 8 bases. The CDR3 covers 16 residues. The germline V gene has CDR1 SGHNT and CDR2 YYREEE (reference sequence). J was trimmed by 0 bases and V by 3 bases; bases with no gene match: 5. CDR3 bases: TGTGCCAGCAGCTCCTCTAGCGGGTTCTCCTACAATGAGCAGTTCTTC. Amino acid sequence: CASSSSSGFSYNEQFF. Using reference TRBV5-4 and TRBJ2-1 for the parts outside the CDR3, the full variable domain is ETGVTQSPTHLIKTRGQQVTLRCSSQSGHNTVSWYQQALGQGPQFIFQYYREEENGRGNFPPRFSGLQFPNYSSELNVNALELDDSALYLCASSSSSGFSYNEQFFGPGTRLTVL.

Notes on this clone: Other DNA sequences in this sample translate to the same CDR3. This chain connects TRBV7-8 to TRBJ2-7; 10 positions match TRBD2. V gave up 1 base and J gave up 2 bases; unmatched junction bases: 5. The germline V gene encodes CDR1 SGHVS and CDR2 FQNEAQ. The CDR3 consists of 16 residues. CDR3 in amino acids: CASSLVVAGGPYEQYF. The DNA of the CDR3 is TGTGCCAGCAGCTTAGTGGTAGCGGGGGGCCCCTACGAGCAGTACTTC.

This clone has a single count. V usage is TRBV10-3 and J usage is TRBJ2-7; D is ambiguous. With 0 bases removed from V and 5 bases from J, the gap between germline ends came to 14 bases. The germline V gene encodes CDR1 ENHRY and CDR2 SYGVKD. This CDR3 contains 15 residues. CDR3 bases: TGTGCCATCAGTGAGTCCCAGGCCCGCGTCCACGAGCAGTACTTC. It yields the protein CAISESQARVHEQYF.

CDR3 nucleotide sequence: TGTGCCAGCAGCTTAGCGGAGAACACCATATATTTT. This encodes CASSLAENTIYF. The chain links TRBV11-3 to TRBJ1-3, with D unclear. In germline, CDR1 is SGHNT, CDR2 YENEEA. This CDR3 is 12 amino acids long. V was pared by 1 base and J by 7 bases, with 5 bases between.

V gene TRBV15 combines with J gene TRBJ1-1; perhaps TRBD1 as D (5 bases). From germline, CDR1 is LNHNV and CDR2 YYDKDF (reference sequence). The CDR3 spans 15 residues. The ends were cut back, 1 base at V and 4 bases at J, with 13 bases in the middle. For the CDR3, the DNA is TGTGCCACCAGCAGAGGGGTCGCGGGGGGCACTGAAGCTTTCTTT. This codes for CATSRGVAGGTEAFF.

The chain employs TRBV4-1 and TRBJ2-6; no clear D gene. Germline CDR1 is MGHRA and CDR2 is YSYEKL. V was clipped by 2 bases and J by 3 bases, with 8 bases between them. The CDR3 has 15 amino acids. This chain's CDR3 is CASSQNWVGANVLTF. CDR3 DNA: TGCGCCAGCAGCCAAAACTGGGTTGGGGCCAACGTCCTGACTTTC.

V usage is TRBV5-4 and J usage is TRBJ1-6; D remains unclear. The V and J ends lost 0 bases and 0 bases respectively, with 4 bases between them. Germline-derived CDR1 and CDR2 are SGHNT and YYREEE (reference sequence). The CDR3 loop spans 15 amino acids. The CDR3 nucleotides read TGTGCCAGCAGCTTGGGGCCCTCCTATAATTCACCCCTCCACTTT. Translated: CASSLGPSYNSPLHF.

The gene calls are TRBV23-1 and TRBJ2-5, with D unresolved. TRBV23-1 is annotated as an ORF whose role is uncertain. V was pared by 9 bases and J by 3 bases, with 11 bases between. The CDR3 spans 12 residues. The CDR3 region is CARRVFEETQYF. CDR3 in DNA: TGCGCCAGAAGGGTGTTTGAAGAGACCCAGTACTTC.

This sequence joins TRBV18 and TRBJ2-3; D is possibly TRBD2 (6 bases). Germline lookup yields CDR1 KGHSH and CDR2 LQKENI. CDR3 size: 12 residues. With 4 bases removed from V and 5 bases from J, the gap between germline ends came to 7 bases. DNA for the CDR3: TGTGCCAGCTCACTCGGGAGAGATACGCAGTATTTT. It codes for CASSLGRDTQYF.

The chain carries TRBV11-2 and TRBJ1-2, with no clear D. The CDR3 totals 15 residues. The V gene lost 4 bases and the J gene lost 4 bases, with 16 bases spanning the gap. In germline, CDR1 is SGHAT, CDR2 FQNNGV. CDR3 sequence: CASSSAGPPGYGYTF. The CDR3 bases are TGTGCCAGCAGCTCCGCCGGGCCTCCAGGCTATGGCTACACCTTC.

The chain combines TRBV27 with TRBJ1-5; D is possibly TRBD1 (5 bases). Deletions cut 4 bases from V and 4 bases from J, with 14 bases between. This CDR3 is built from 15 residues. Germline loops: CDR1 MNHEY, CDR2 SMNVEV (reference sequence). CDR3 in amino acids: CASSSQGISNQPQHF. In DNA, the CDR3 is TGTGCCAGCAGTTCTCAGGGAATCAGTAATCAGCCCCAGCATTTT.

This clone was seen a few times. Different DNA sequences within this sample yield the same CDR3. The chain combines TRBV2 with TRBJ2-5; no clear D. Per the germline V gene, CDR1 is SNHLY and CDR2 is FYNNEI. The CDR3 covers 11 residues. Trimming left V 1 base short and J 5 bases short, with 2 bases between. CDR3 loop: CASSEEETQYF. CDR3 bases: TGTGCCAGCAGTGAAGAGGAGACCCAGTACTTC.

The chain joins TRBV25-1 to TRBJ1-2; D unclear. Germline V gives CDR1 MGHDK, CDR2 SYGVNS. The germline V and J ends were trimmed by 5 bases and 8 bases, with 21 bases remaining between them. This CDR3 is 15 amino acids long. DNA for the CDR3: TGTGCCAGCAGTCCGGTAGAACTCAACTATGGAGGCTACACCTTC. Translating it yields CASSPVELNYGGYTF.

The chain recombines TRBV5-4 with TRBJ1-1; D unclear. The CDR3 has 14 amino acids. Per the germline V gene, CDR1 is SGHNT and CDR2 is YYREEE (reference sequence). V was trimmed by 0 bases and J by 4 bases, leaving 10 bases between them. The CDR3 DNA sequence: TGTGCCAGCAGCTTGGGTACAGAGGTCACTGAAGCTTTCTTT. Its translation is CASSLGTEVTEAFF.

V usage is TRBV5-1 and J usage is TRBJ1-2; TRBD1 matches at 7 bases. The CDR3 is 15 amino acids. The junction had 10 bases not matched to a gene; V was cut back by 2 bases and J by 6 bases. CDR1 and CDR2 (germline): SGHRS, YFSETQ. DNA of the CDR3: TGCGCCAGCAGCTTCCGGGACAGAGGACTAGATGGCTACACCTTC. Its translation: CASSFRDRGLDGYTF.

The chain is built from TRBV29-1 and TRBJ2-3; D gene ambiguous. The CDR3 runs 10 residues. The germline CDR1 and CDR2 sequences are SQVTM and ANQGSEA. With 6 bases removed from V and 5 bases from J, the gap between germline ends came to 6 bases. Here the CDR3 reads CSVARDTQYF. CDR3 sequence (DNA): TGCAGCGTAGCACGAGATACGCAGTATTTT.

This clone was seen more than once but under ten times. CDR3 amino acids: CSASQGLRETQYF. The CDR3 DNA is TGCAGCGCGTCCCAGGGGCTAAGGGAGACCCAGTACTTC. The V call is TRBV29-1, the J call TRBJ2-5, with D possibly being TRBD1 (6 bases). Trimming cost V 7 bases and J 5 bases, with 17 bases left between them. The CDR3 length is 13 residues. Germline values: CDR1 SQVTM, CDR2 ANQGSEA. The full variable domain, in which reference TRBV29-1 and TRBJ2-5 provide the parts outside the CDR3, is SAVISQKPSRDICQRGTSLTIQCQVDSQVTMMFWYRQQPGQSLTLIATANQGSEATYESGFVIDKFPISRPNLTFSTLTVSNMSPEDSSIYLCSASQGLRETQYFGPGTRLLVL.

This clone has only one observation. The rearrangement links TRBV27 to TRBJ2-3, with 8 bases matching TRBD2. Germline V gene lookup returns CDR1 MNHEY and CDR2 SMNVEV (reference sequence). Germline trimming cut 6 bases from V and 4 bases from J; bases unmatched to any gene: 9. The CDR3 is made up of 15 amino acids. The CDR3 region is CASRGGLGPSDTQYF. The CDR3 coding sequence is TGTGCCAGCAGGGGGGGACTAGGTCCGTCAGATACGCAGTATTTT.

The V call is TRBV28, the J call TRBJ2-7; TRBD1 agrees at 7 bases. The germline CDR1 and CDR2 sequences are MDHEN and SYDVKM. This CDR3 has 13 amino acids. V gave up 6 bases and J gave up 3 bases; unmatched junction bases: 5. CDR3 nucleotides: TGTGCCAGCAGCTGGACAGGAGACTACGAGCAGTACTTC. Protein sequence: CASSWTGDYEQYF. The whole variable domain, remainder taken from reference TRBV28 and TRBJ2-7, is DVKVTQSSRYLVKRTGEKVFLECVQDMDHENMFWYRQDPGLGLRLIYFSYDVKMKEKGDIPEGYSVSREKKERFSLILESASTNQTSMYLCASSWTGDYEQYFGPGTRLTVT.

For this clone: One end of the junction is discordant with germline, which a read error may explain. This chain links TRBV7-7 with TRBJ2-6, with D tentatively TRBD1 or TRBD2 (6 bases each). Germline V CDR1 and CDR2: SSHAT, FNYEAQ (reference sequence). CDR3 length equals 17 residues. The DNA for the CDR3 is TGTGCTAGCAGCTTAGAAGTAGGGGGGTCTGGGGCCAACGTCCTGACTTTC. Protein sequence: CASSLEVGGSGANVLTF.

The genes are TRBV18 and TRBJ2-7; D possibly corresponds to TRBD2 (6 bases). Trimming took off 3 bases at V and 5 bases at J, with 20 bases between the two ends. The CDR3 loop spans 16 amino acids. Germline-derived CDR1 and CDR2 are KGHSH and LQKENI. CDR3 region: CASSPPGRSLGDEQYF. The DNA of the CDR3 is TGTGCCAGCTCACCTCCGGGGAGGAGCTTGGGGGACGAGCAGTACTTC.

The chain recombines TRBV9 with TRBJ2-5, with D possibly being TRBD1 (5 bases). The CDR3 totals 16 residues. Germline V gene lookup returns CDR1 SGDLS and CDR2 YYNGEE. The ends were cut back, 4 bases at V and 3 bases at J, with 19 bases in the middle. The CDR3 loop reads CASSPRSKGPEETQYF. The CDR3 DNA reads TGTGCCAGCAGCCCCAGATCAAAGGGGCCTGAAGAGACCCAGTACTTC. The full variable domain, rest sourced from reference TRBV9 and TRBJ2-5, is DSGVTQTPKHLITATGQRVTLRCSPRSGDLSVYWYQQSLDQGLQFLIQYYNGEERAKGNILERFSAQQFPDLHSELNLSSLELGDSALYFCASSPRSKGPEETQYFGPGTRLLVL.

This clone has more than one count but fewer than ten. The genes are TRBV10-3 and TRBJ1-5; no reliable D call. CDR3 length: 16 residues. The V gene's germline CDR1 is ENHRY and CDR2 SYGVKD. V gave up 0 bases and J gave up 2 bases, with 11 bases separating them. CDR3 protein: CAISESIQVGNQPQHF. CDR3 DNA: TGTGCCATCAGTGAGTCGATTCAGGTCGGCAATCAGCCCCAGCATTTT.

This clone was counted a single time. The chain is built from TRBV5-1 and TRBJ1-2, with 12 bases matching TRBD1. V lost 4 bases to trimming and J lost 8 bases; unmatched junction nucleotides: 9. In germline, CDR1 is SGHRS, CDR2 YFSETQ. This CDR3 region has 15 residues. The CDR3 loop reads CASSVPGQGASGYTF. The CDR3 DNA reads as TGCGCCAGCAGCGTACCGGGACAGGGGGCGAGCGGCTACACCTTC.

This clone was observed a few times. The chain joins TRBV7-9 to TRBJ1-1; 7 nucleotides line up with TRBD1. CDR1 is SEHNR, CDR2 FQNEAQ, per germline (reference sequence). V was pared by 0 bases and J by 6 bases, with 7 bases of the junction left unmatched. The CDR3 spans 15 residues. The CDR3 protein is CASSLAGTESAEAFF. CDR3 bases: TGTGCCAGCAGCTTAGCGGGGACAGAATCGGCTGAAGCTTTCTTT.